The entry below gives a single T cell receptor beta chain sequence along with its context. The CDR3 sequence is 16 residues long. CDR1 MNHEY and CDR2 SVGEGT come from the germline V gene. Trimming pared 5 bases from V and 4 bases from J, leaving 19 bases between. The use of a sample-barcoded 5' primer and a J-beta primer mix characterized a second PCR of roughly 7 to 11 cycles. TCRdb processed the 5' RACE reads anew with MiXCR; each CDR3 protein has one entry. This sample has approximately 1,100,000 distinct CDR3 sequences, with 45% found just once. The source of the sample is a study of blood T cells in healthy people across ages.

The sequence was obtained from a woman aged 60-75 years in good health. Sequencing was performed on blood. V and J are TRBV6-2 or TRBV6-3 and TRBJ2-3; D not resolved. The CDR3 DNA reads TGTGCCAGCAGTGCCCCGGGTCCCTTCGGCGCAGATACGCAGTATTTT. This gives the protein CASSAPGPFGADTQYF.